Listed here are 26 T cell receptor beta chains from one sample, sequenced in a study of OX40 agonist ivuxolimab in advanced cancers. Clones were read by immunoSEQ multiplex PCR, and TCRdb kept only the in-frame ones, dropping some. The table lists approximately 100,000 clones, around 90% of them singletons. Material: CD4+ or CD8+ T cells sorted from blood, obtained in a trial of the OX40 agonist ivuxolimab. The source of these receptors is an adult with an advanced solid tumor such as melanoma, head and neck, liver or kidney cancer.

CDR3: CASSLIGSGGELFF. The DNA of the CDR3 is TGTGCCAGCAGCTTAATTGGGTCCGGCGGGGAGCTGTTTTTT. This chain joins TRBV11-3 and TRBJ2-2; D unresolved. The germline V gene encodes CDR1 SGHNT and CDR2 YENEEA. The CDR3 spans 14 residues. Trimming stripped 2 bases from V and 7 bases from J, with 11 bases between.

This chain uses TRBV4-1 with TRBJ2-1; 8 bases align to TRBD2. The J segment lost 5 bases and the V segment lost 4 bases, leaving 7 bases of the junction unmatched. CDR3 length: 15 residues. CDR1 MGHRA and CDR2 YSYEKL come from the germline V gene. The DNA for the CDR3 is TGCGCCAGCAGCCTCAGTCTAGCGGGCAACAATGAGCAGTTCTTC. This sequence encodes CASSLSLAGNNEQFF.

The rearrangement links TRBV6-6 to TRBJ2-3; no clear D gene. From germline, CDR1 is MNHNY and CDR2 SVGAGI (reference sequence). The CDR3 has 15 residues. Trimming shortened V by 0 bases and J by 2 bases, and 9 bases separated the two germline ends. The CDR3 here is CASSYSKGITDTQYF. The CDR3 nucleotides are TGTGCCAGCAGTTACTCGAAAGGGATCACAGATACGCAGTATTTT.

CDR3 residues: CASSVGGTGGNEQFF. DNA of the CDR3: TGTGCCAGCAGCGTCGGCGGGACAGGGGGCAATGAGCAGTTCTTC. J is TRBJ2-1 and V is TRBV9, with 11 bases fitting TRBD1. CDR1 and CDR2 (germline): SGDLS, YYNGEE. With 2 bases clipped from V and 6 bases from J, the junction kept 4 bases outside the gene matches. This CDR3 region has 15 residues.

A word on this clone: Other DNA sequences in the sample encode the same CDR3. The chain carries TRBV18 and TRBJ2-7; D might be TRBD1 or TRBD2, each matching 5 bases. Trimming stripped 3 bases from V and 1 base from J, with 10 bases between. CDR1 and CDR2 from the germline V gene are KGHSH and LQKENI. The CDR3 totals 14 residues. The CDR3 reads CASSPPGPSYEQYF. CDR3 DNA: TGTGCCAGCTCACCTCCGGGACCATCCTACGAGCAGTACTTC. The full variable domain, its missing parts supplied by reference TRBV18 and TRBJ2-7, is NAGVMQNPRHLVRRRGQEARLRCSPMKGHSHVYWYRQLPEEGLKFMVYLQKENIIDESGMPKERFSAEFPKEGPSILRIQQVVRGDSAAYFCASSPPGPSYEQYFGPGTRLTVT.

The J gene is TRBJ1-4, the V gene TRBV6-6, with TRBD1 as a possible D gene (5 bases). CDR3 length: 15 residues. The ends were cut back, 0 bases at V and 5 bases at J, with 10 bases in the middle. Germline V gene lookup returns CDR1 MNHNY and CDR2 SVGAGI (reference sequence). The CDR3 protein is CASSYSMGVNEKLFF. CDR3 nucleotide sequence: TGTGCCAGCAGTTACTCGATGGGGGTAAATGAAAAACTGTTTTTT.

The chain couples TRBV9 to TRBJ1-2, with a possible D match to TRBD1 (5 bases). CDR1 is SGDLS, CDR2 YYNGEE, per germline. The V gene lost 4 bases and the J gene lost 8 bases, with 21 bases spanning the gap. CDR3 length: 15 residues. In DNA form, the CDR3 reads TGTGCCAGCAGCCTATTCCAGGGTAGTCTACAGGGCTACACCTTC. Translation gives CASSLFQGSLQGYTF. The complete variable domain, with remaining parts taken from reference TRBV9 and TRBJ1-2, reads DSGVTQTPKHLITATGQRVTLRCSPRSGDLSVYWYQQSLDQGLQFLIQYYNGEERAKGNILERFSAQQFPDLHSELNLSSLELGDSALYFCASSLFQGSLQGYTFGSGTRLTVV.

The rearrangement uses TRBV30 and TRBJ1-6; D not resolved. The CDR3 contains 16 residues. Germline CDR1 is GTSNPN and CDR2 is SVGIG (reference sequence). Trimming left V 0 bases short and J 5 bases short, with 14 bases between. The CDR3 loop is CAWSVRLGRNNSPLHF. CDR3 DNA: TGTGCCTGGAGTGTAAGGCTTGGCAGAAATAATTCACCCCTCCACTTT.

The chain combines TRBV7-9 with TRBJ1-1, with no clear D. The V gene's germline CDR1 is SEHNR and CDR2 FQNEAQ (reference sequence). Deletions cut 1 base from V and 1 base from J, with 7 bases between. This CDR3 has 14 amino acids. This CDR3 is CASSLELGNTEAFF. CDR3 in DNA: TGTGCCAGCAGCTTAGAATTAGGGAACACTGAAGCTTTCTTT.

The chain joins TRBV27 to TRBJ2-1, with 8 bases aligning to TRBD2. Germline V gene data show CDR1 as MNHEY and CDR2 as SMNVEV (reference sequence). The junction had 10 bases not matched to a gene; V was cut back by 8 bases and J by 4 bases. The CDR3 runs to 15 residues. In DNA, the CDR3 is TGTGCCAGCCGTTACCGCGGGAGGAATTACAATGAGCAGTTCTTC. Translating gives CASRYRGRNYNEQFF.

The chain combines TRBV7-2 with TRBJ2-7, with no clear D. Trimming removed 5 bases at V and 7 bases at J, with 15 bases between. CDR1 and CDR2 (germline): SGHTA, FQGNSA. The CDR3 loop spans 13 amino acids. CDR3 protein: CASSQTRWGEQYF. CDR3 nucleotide sequence: TGTGCCAGCAGCCAGACCCGGTGGGGTGAGCAGTACTTC.

The chain employs TRBV7-2 and TRBJ2-6; D not resolved. This CDR3 has 14 residues. Trimming stripped 6 bases from V and 0 bases from J, with 6 bases between. Germline CDR1 reads SGHTA; CDR2 reads FQGNSA. The CDR3 DNA sequence: TGTGCCAGCAGACCTAGCTCTGGGGCCAACGTCCTGACTTTC. Amino acids: CASRPSSGANVLTF.

The chain has TRBV5-4 and TRBJ2-2; TRBD1 matches 7 bases. Per germline, CDR1 SGHNT and CDR2 YYREEE (reference sequence). The V segment lost 1 base and the J segment 0 bases; nucleotides outside the gene matches: 0. CDR3 length equals 15 residues. CDR3 sequence reads: CASSLQGANTGELFF. DNA of the CDR3: TGTGCCAGCAGCTTGCAGGGGGCGAACACCGGGGAGCTGTTTTTT.

The rearrangement uses TRBV7-2 and TRBJ2-3; D possibly corresponds to TRBD2 (6 bases). Germline loops: CDR1 SGHTA, CDR2 FQGNSA. The CDR3 totals 13 residues. Deletions cut 5 bases from V and 1 base from J, with 7 bases between. CDR3 region: CASSRRGTDTQYF. CDR3 bases: TGTGCCAGCAGCAGGAGGGGCACAGATACGCAGTATTTT. Full variable domain (outside the CDR3, taken from reference TRBV7-2 and TRBJ2-3): GAGVSQSPSNKVTEKGKDVELRCDPISGHTALYWYRQSLGQGLEFLIYFQGNSAPDKSGLPSDRFSAERTGGSVSTLTIQRTQQEDSAVYLCASSRRGTDTQYFGPGTRLTVL.

V is TRBV18 and J is TRBJ1-1; 7 bases align to TRBD1. Trimming at V came to 4 bases and at J to 0 bases, leaving 5 bases not matched to a gene. The CDR3 sequence is 15 residues long. The germline V gene encodes CDR1 KGHSH and CDR2 LQKENI. This CDR3 is CASSRTGDMNTEAFF. CDR3 DNA: TGTGCCAGCTCACGTACAGGGGACATGAACACTGAAGCTTTCTTT.

V gene TRBV2 combines with J gene TRBJ2-1; no reliable D call. Looked up from germline, CDR1 is SNHLY and CDR2 is FYNNEI. V lost 5 bases to trimming and J lost 0 bases, with 11 bases between them. The CDR3 extends over 15 amino acids. The CDR3 DNA sequence: TGTGCCAGCAGTAGGACGGAGAGCTCCTACAATGAGCAGTTCTTC. Its protein is CASSRTESSYNEQFF.

V gene TRBV19 combines with J gene TRBJ2-1; 7 bases agree with TRBD2. CDR3 length: 16 amino acids. Germline CDR1 reads LNHDA; CDR2 reads SQIVND (reference sequence). The J segment lost 1 base and the V segment lost 7 bases, leaving 10 bases of the junction unmatched. The chain's CDR3 is CASTKAAGVSYNEQFF. As DNA, the CDR3 is TGTGCCAGTACCAAAGCCGCGGGAGTATCCTACAATGAGCAGTTCTTC.

The V gene is TRBV18, the J gene TRBJ2-2; D tentatively fits TRBD1 or TRBD2 (6 bases each). CDR1 is KGHSH and CDR2 is LQKENI in the germline V gene. The CDR3 consists of 19 residues. Trimming stripped 0 bases from V and 1 base from J, with 18 bases between. This CDR3 reads CASSPPRGAMRENTGELFF. Here the CDR3 DNA reads TGTGCCAGCTCACCACCGAGGGGGGCGATGCGGGAGAACACCGGGGAGCTGTTTTTT.

The genes are TRBV7-6 and TRBJ2-2; 8 nucleotides align to TRBD2. The length of the CDR3 is 16 residues. V dropped 3 bases and J dropped 4; count of bases not matched to a gene: 7. Germline V gene data show CDR1 as SGHVS and CDR2 as FNYEAQ. The CDR3 region is CASSLMTSASTGELFF. DNA of the CDR3: TGTGCCAGCAGCTTGATGACTAGCGCGAGCACCGGGGAGCTGTTTTTT. The whole variable domain, filled in from reference TRBV7-6 and TRBJ2-2, reads GAGVSQSPRYKVTKRGQDVALRCDPISGHVSLYWYRQALGQGPEFLTYFNYEAQQDKSGLPNDRFSAERPEGSISTLTIQRTEQRDSAMYRCASSLMTSASTGELFFGEGSRLTVL.

The chain combines TRBV19 with TRBJ1-5; D unclear. Deletions cut 5 bases from V and 0 bases from J, with 8 bases between. The CDR3 is 14 amino acids. Germline V lookup: CDR1 LNHDA, CDR2 SQIVND (reference sequence). CDR3 coding DNA: TGTGCCAGTAGTGTGAGGAATAGCAATCAGCCCCAGCATTTT. Protein sequence: CASSVRNSNQPQHF. Drawing the rest from reference TRBV19 and TRBJ1-5, the complete variable domain is DGGITQSPKYLFRKEGQNVTLSCEQNLNHDAMYWYRQDPGQGLRLIYYSQIVNDFQKGDIAEGYSVSREKKESFPLTVTSAQKNPTAFYLCASSVRNSNQPQHFGDGTRLSIL.

This chain connects TRBV6-4 to TRBJ2-1; TRBD2 matches 13 bases. The CDR3 runs to 16 residues. Germline CDR1 MRHNA, CDR2 SNTAGT. V shed 6 bases, J shed 6 bases, and the junction held 8 bases outside the gene matches. CDR3 region: CASSRTSGRAPNEQFF. The CDR3 coding sequence is TGTGCCAGCAGCCGAACTAGCGGGAGGGCCCCCAATGAGCAGTTCTTC.

The chain carries TRBV4-3 and TRBJ2-1, with D possibly matching TRBD2 (5 bases). The CDR3 contains 13 residues. Germline CDR1 and CDR2: LGHNA and YSLEER. Between the trimmed V and J ends, which lost 0 bases and 10 bases, there was a span of 10 bases. The CDR3, as DNA: TGCGCCAGCAGCCAAGATAGGGCTAGCGAGCAGTTCTTC. Protein sequence: CASSQDRASEQFF.

In this sample, this clone turned up once. The gene calls are TRBV7-9 and TRBJ1-4; tentative D call: TRBD1 (5 bases). V lost 2 bases to trimming and J lost 2 bases, with 6 bases between them. The CDR3 extends over 14 amino acids. CDR1 is SEHNR, CDR2 FQNEAQ, per germline (reference sequence). The chain's CDR3 is CASSLTGTNEKLFF. CDR3 bases: TGTGCCAGCAGCTTAACAGGCACTAATGAAAAACTGTTTTTT. Variable domain in full (rest from reference TRBV7-9 and TRBJ1-4): DTGVSQNPRHKITKRGQNVTFRCDPISEHNRLYWYRQTLGQGPEFLTYFQNEAQLEKSRLLSDRFSAERPKGSFSTLEIQRTEQGDSAMYLCASSLTGTNEKLFFGSGTQLSVL.

In its sample, this clone was seen once. This sequence joins TRBV6-5 and TRBJ2-1; D not certain. Germline CDR1 and CDR2: MNHEY and SVGAGI. The length of the CDR3 is 14 residues. Between the trimmed V and J ends, which lost 6 bases and 5 bases, there was a span of 14 bases. CDR3 in amino acids: CASSRLGPHNEQFF. CDR3 nucleotides: TGTGCCAGCAGCCGACTCGGCCCACACAATGAGCAGTTCTTC.

The chain carries TRBV28 and TRBJ1-2; D is uncertain. This CDR3 spans 12 amino acids. CDR1 is MDHEN and CDR2 is SYDVKM in the germline V gene. Trimming took off 2 bases at V and 4 bases at J, with 5 bases between the two ends. CDR3 coding DNA: TGTGCCAGCAGTTTAAGGGTCTATGGCTACACCTTC. Its protein is CASSLRVYGYTF.

This chain uses TRBV5-4 with TRBJ2-1; TRBD1 might be the D (5 bases). The CDR3 runs 13 residues. Germline CDR1 reads SGHNT; CDR2 reads YYREEE (reference sequence). With 4 bases removed from V and 8 bases from J, the gap between germline ends came to 13 bases. For the CDR3, the DNA is TGTGCCAGCAGCGCGGCCGTAGGGGATGAGCAGTTCTTC. This translates into CASSAAVGDEQFF.